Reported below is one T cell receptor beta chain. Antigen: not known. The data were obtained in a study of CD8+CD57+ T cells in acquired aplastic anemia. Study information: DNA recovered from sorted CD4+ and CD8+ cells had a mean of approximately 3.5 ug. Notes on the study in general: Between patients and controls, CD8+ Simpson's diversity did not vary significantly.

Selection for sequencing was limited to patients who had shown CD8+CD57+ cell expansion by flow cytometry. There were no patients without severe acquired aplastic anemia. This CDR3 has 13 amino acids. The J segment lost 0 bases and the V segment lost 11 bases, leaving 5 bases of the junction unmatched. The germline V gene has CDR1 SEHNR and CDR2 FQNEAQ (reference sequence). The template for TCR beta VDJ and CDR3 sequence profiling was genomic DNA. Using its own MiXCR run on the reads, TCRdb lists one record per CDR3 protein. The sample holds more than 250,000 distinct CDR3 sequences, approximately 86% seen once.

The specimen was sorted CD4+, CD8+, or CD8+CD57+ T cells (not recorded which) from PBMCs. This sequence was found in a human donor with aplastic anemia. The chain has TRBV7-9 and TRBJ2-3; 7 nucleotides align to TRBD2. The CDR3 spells CAGSSGSTDTQYF. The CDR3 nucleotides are TGTGCCGGGAGTAGCGGGAGCACAGATACGCAGTATTTT.